Listed below are T cell receptor beta chains from one sample, sequenced in a study of blood T cell repertoires in COVID-19. Profiling relied on immunoSEQ multiplex PCR, and the TCRdb table lists in-frame clones only, not all of them. The sample shows 65,000 to 95,000 clones, around four fifths of them seen only once. The sequenced sample was peripheral blood. The source is a man aged 55 to 70 with COVID-19, enrolled during active disease. Each CDR3 is given with its conserved first and last residue. Each record gives: clone size, D gene, J gene, V gene, CDR3 length, CDR3 protein, CDR3 DNA. The D gene is left open where the match is weak. Size is stated for part of the rows, as once, few or many counts, or as a class when the clone is expanded.

clone_size: NA
d_call: NA
j_call: TRBJ2-5
v_call: TRBV5-1
cdr3_length: 16
cdr3_aa: CASSPTGGPRGETQYF
cdr3_nt: TGCGCCAGCAGCCCCACCGGGGGGCCCAGAGGGGAGACCCAGTACTTC

clone_size: NA
d_call: NA
j_call: TRBJ1-5
v_call: TRBV5-1
cdr3_length: 14
cdr3_aa: CASSPGDTNQPQHF
cdr3_nt: TGCGCCAGCAGCCCTGGGGACACCAATCAGCCCCAGCATTTT

clone_size: once
d_call: NA
j_call: TRBJ1-4
v_call: TRBV7-2
cdr3_length: 14
cdr3_aa: CASSFGGSNEKLFF
cdr3_nt: TGTGCCAGCAGCTTTGGGGGGTCGAATGAAAAACTGTTTTTT

clone_size: NA
d_call: NA
j_call: TRBJ2-1
v_call: TRBV12-3/TRBV12-4
cdr3_length: 13
cdr3_aa: CASSFHGDNEQFF
cdr3_nt: TGTGCCAGCAGTTTTCACGGGGACAATGAGCAGTTCTTC

clone_size: NA
d_call: TRBD1
j_call: TRBJ2-3
v_call: TRBV7-2
cdr3_length: 15
cdr3_aa: CASSLWQGATDTQYF
cdr3_nt: TGTGCCAGCAGCTTATGGCAGGGGGCTACAGATACGCAGTATTTT

clone_size: NA
d_call: NA
j_call: TRBJ2-5
v_call: TRBV4-2
cdr3_length: 17
cdr3_aa: CASSQRAAQAPPETQYF
cdr3_nt: TGTGCCAGCAGCCAACGCGCAGCCCAAGCGCCGCCAGAGACCCAGTACTTC

clone_size: few
d_call: NA
j_call: TRBJ2-5
v_call: TRBV6-5
cdr3_length: 15
cdr3_aa: CASSYSLAEQETQYF
cdr3_nt: TGTGCCAGCAGTTACTCGCTAGCTGAACAAGAGACCCAGTACTTC

clone_size: NA
d_call: NA
j_call: TRBJ1-1
v_call: TRBV3-1/TRBV3-2
cdr3_length: 14
cdr3_aa: CASSQTPQNTEAFF
cdr3_nt: TGTGCCAGCAGCCAAACTCCGCAGAACACTGAAGCTTTCTTT

clone_size: once
d_call: NA
j_call: TRBJ1-2
v_call: TRBV19
cdr3_length: 12
cdr3_aa: CASSRDFRGYTF
cdr3_nt: TGTGCCAGTAGCCGGGACTTTAGGGGCTACACCTTC

clone_size: NA
d_call: NA
j_call: TRBJ1-3
v_call: TRBV5-6
cdr3_length: 12
cdr3_aa: CASSAPGNTIYF
cdr3_nt: TGTGCCAGCAGCGCGCCTGGAAACACCATATATTTT

clone_size: NA
d_call: NA
j_call: TRBJ2-7
v_call: TRBV19
cdr3_length: 14
cdr3_aa: CASRPAKMSDEQYF
cdr3_nt: TGTGCCAGTAGACCGGCCAAGATGAGCGACGAGCAGTACTTC

clone_size: NA
d_call: NA
j_call: TRBJ2-7
v_call: TRBV3-1/TRBV3-2
cdr3_length: 16
cdr3_aa: CASSQDVTGNTGEQYF
cdr3_nt: TGTGCCAGCAGCCAAGATGTAACAGGGAATACGGGCGAGCAGTACTTC

clone_size: NA
d_call: TRBD1
j_call: TRBJ2-6
v_call: TRBV11-2
cdr3_length: 18
cdr3_aa: CASSFFPRTGVGANVLTF
cdr3_nt: TGTGCCAGCAGCTTTTTCCCTCGAACAGGGGTCGGGGCCAACGTCCTGACTTTC

clone_size: NA
d_call: NA
j_call: TRBJ2-3
v_call: TRBV7-9
cdr3_length: 14
cdr3_aa: CASSLEGSTDTQYF
cdr3_nt: TGTGCCAGCAGCTTGGAGGGGAGCACAGATACGCAGTATTTT

clone_size: NA
d_call: NA
j_call: TRBJ1-6
v_call: TRBV5-6
cdr3_length: 12
cdr3_aa: CASSRARGPLHF
cdr3_nt: TGTGCCAGCAGCCGGGCTAGGGGACCCCTCCACTTT

clone_size: once
d_call: TRBD1
j_call: TRBJ2-7
v_call: TRBV9
cdr3_length: 14
cdr3_aa: CASSYGQGAYEQYF
cdr3_nt: TGTGCCAGCAGCTACGGACAGGGAGCCTACGAGCAGTACTTC

clone_size: NA
d_call: TRBD1
j_call: TRBJ1-2
v_call: TRBV9
cdr3_length: 12
cdr3_aa: CASSGTGSGYTF
cdr3_nt: TGTGCCAGCAGCGGGACAGGATCGGGCTACACCTTC

clone_size: few
d_call: NA
j_call: TRBJ1-1
v_call: TRBV5-1
cdr3_length: 14
cdr3_aa: CASSFSGRATEAFF
cdr3_nt: TGCGCCAGCAGCTTCTCAGGGAGGGCCACTGAAGCTTTCTTT

clone_size: few
d_call: NA
j_call: TRBJ1-2
v_call: TRBV5-4
cdr3_length: 17
cdr3_aa: CASSGTDRTWSNYGYTF
cdr3_nt: TGTGCCAGCAGCGGGACGGACAGAACGTGGAGTAACTATGGCTACACCTTC

clone_size: NA
d_call: TRBD1
j_call: TRBJ2-7
v_call: TRBV5-1
cdr3_length: 15
cdr3_aa: CASSSTGTGNYEQYF
cdr3_nt: TGCGCCAGCAGCTCTACCGGGACAGGGAACTACGAGCAGTACTTC

clone_size: NA
d_call: TRBD2
j_call: TRBJ2-1
v_call: TRBV7-2
cdr3_length: 17
cdr3_aa: CASSGGPSGRGWNEQFF
cdr3_nt: TGTGCCAGCAGCGGGGGGCCTAGCGGGAGGGGATGGAATGAGCAGTTCTTC

clone_size: NA
d_call: NA
j_call: TRBJ1-3
v_call: TRBV6-5
cdr3_length: 14
cdr3_aa: CASRDRKPGNTIYF
cdr3_nt: TGTGCCAGCAGGGACAGAAAGCCTGGAAACACCATATATTTT

clone_size: NA
d_call: NA
j_call: TRBJ2-7
v_call: TRBV2
cdr3_length: 13
cdr3_aa: CASRPTFSYEQYF
cdr3_nt: TGTGCCAGCAGGCCCACATTTTCCTACGAGCAGTACTTC

clone_size: NA
d_call: NA
j_call: TRBJ2-5
v_call: TRBV30
cdr3_length: 12
cdr3_aa: CAISGAQETQYF
cdr3_nt: TGTGCCATTTCAGGGGCCCAAGAGACCCAGTACTTC

clone_size: once
d_call: TRBD1
j_call: TRBJ2-2
v_call: TRBV7-3
cdr3_length: 17
cdr3_aa: CASSSTRDRRNTGELFF
cdr3_nt: TGTGCCAGCAGCTCCACCCGGGACAGGCGAAACACCGGGGAGCTGTTTTTT

clone_size: NA
d_call: NA
j_call: TRBJ2-7
v_call: TRBV5-1
cdr3_length: 13
cdr3_aa: CASSSQGGRGAIF
cdr3_nt: TGCGCCAGCAGCTCCCAGGGGGGGCGGGGGGCCATCTTC

clone_size: NA
d_call: NA
j_call: TRBJ1-5
v_call: TRBV15
cdr3_length: 17
cdr3_aa: CATSRVRRLVSNQPQHF
cdr3_nt: TGTGCCACCAGCAGAGTTAGGAGACTCGTGAGCAATCAGCCCCAGCATTTT

clone_size: few
d_call: NA
j_call: TRBJ1-2
v_call: TRBV9
cdr3_length: 15
cdr3_aa: CASSGPGRANYGYTF
cdr3_nt: TGTGCCAGCAGCGGCCCAGGGCGAGCTAACTATGGCTACACCTTC

clone_size: NA
d_call: TRBD1
j_call: TRBJ2-7
v_call: TRBV4-1
cdr3_length: 15
cdr3_aa: CASSQPGQGAYEQYF
cdr3_nt: TGCGCCAGCAGCCAGCCGGGACAGGGGGCCTACGAGCAGTACTTC

clone_size: NA
d_call: NA
j_call: TRBJ2-7
v_call: TRBV9
cdr3_length: 11
cdr3_aa: CASSDGNEQYF
cdr3_nt: TGTGCCAGCAGCGACGGGAACGAGCAGTACTTC

clone_size: few
d_call: TRBD2
j_call: TRBJ2-7
v_call: TRBV11-2
cdr3_length: 15
cdr3_aa: CASSLTGTSGYEQYF
cdr3_nt: TGTGCCAGCAGTCTTACCGGGACTAGCGGATACGAGCAGTACTTC

clone_size: once
d_call: TRBD2
j_call: TRBJ2-5
v_call: TRBV27
cdr3_length: 14
cdr3_aa: CASGPGRGQETQYF
cdr3_nt: TGTGCCAGCGGGCCAGGGCGGGGGCAAGAGACCCAGTACTTC

clone_size: NA
d_call: TRBD1
j_call: TRBJ1-6
v_call: TRBV27
cdr3_length: 14
cdr3_aa: CASGDRGGISPLHF
cdr3_nt: TGTGCCAGCGGGGACAGGGGCGGAATTTCACCCCTCCACTTT

clone_size: NA
d_call: NA
j_call: TRBJ1-6
v_call: TRBV5-6
cdr3_length: 13
cdr3_aa: CASSLDRASPLHF
cdr3_nt: TGTGCCAGCAGCTTGGACAGGGCCTCACCCCTCCACTTT

clone_size: NA
d_call: NA
j_call: TRBJ1-3
v_call: TRBV7-2
cdr3_length: 18
cdr3_aa: CASSLAYPDRFSGNTIYF
cdr3_nt: TGTGCCAGCAGCTTAGCGTACCCGGACAGATTCTCTGGAAACACCATATATTTT

clone_size: NA
d_call: TRBD1
j_call: TRBJ2-3
v_call: TRBV29-1
cdr3_length: 13
cdr3_aa: CSVESAGGTTQYF
cdr3_nt: TGCAGCGTTGAATCAGCAGGGGGCACTACGCAGTATTTT

clone_size: NA
d_call: TRBD2
j_call: TRBJ2-1
v_call: TRBV29-1
cdr3_length: 14
cdr3_aa: CSVLAGGLDNEQFF
cdr3_nt: TGCAGCGTGTTAGCGGGGGGCCTCGACAATGAGCAGTTCTTC

clone_size: NA
d_call: TRBD2
j_call: TRBJ2-3
v_call: TRBV2
cdr3_length: 15
cdr3_aa: CASGASGLYTDTQYF
cdr3_nt: TGTGCCAGCGGGGCTAGCGGCCTTTACACAGATACGCAGTATTTT

clone_size: NA
d_call: TRBD1
j_call: TRBJ2-1
v_call: TRBV5-1
cdr3_length: 15
cdr3_aa: CASSGPGQLYNEQFF
cdr3_nt: TGCGCCAGCAGCGGACCGGGACAGCTCTACAATGAGCAGTTCTTC

clone_size: few
d_call: NA
j_call: TRBJ2-1
v_call: TRBV2
cdr3_length: 14
cdr3_aa: CASSEGLVENEQFF
cdr3_nt: TGTGCCAGCAGTGAAGGGCTAGTGGAAAATGAGCAGTTCTTC

clone_size: NA
d_call: TRBD2
j_call: TRBJ2-1
v_call: TRBV9
cdr3_length: 15
cdr3_aa: CASSVDSGMGNEQFF
cdr3_nt: TGTGCCAGCAGCGTAGATAGCGGGATGGGCAATGAGCAGTTCTTC

clone_size: once
d_call: NA
j_call: TRBJ2-2
v_call: TRBV7-2
cdr3_length: 17
cdr3_aa: CASSASWRPGWTGELFF
cdr3_nt: TGTGCCAGCAGCGCATCTTGGCGCCCGGGGTGGACCGGGGAGCTGTTTTTT

clone_size: NA
d_call: NA
j_call: TRBJ2-3
v_call: TRBV9
cdr3_length: 15
cdr3_aa: CASSGRLKGRDTQYF
cdr3_nt: TGTGCCAGCAGCGGGAGACTTAAAGGCAGAGATACGCAGTATTTT